This T cell receptor (beta chain) came from a study of cytomegalovirus exposure and HLA in healthy donors (dated by TCRdb to the late 2010s). Background on the whole study: A later analysis indicated that the 90 to 150 validation repertoires were generated on the platform also employed for the roughly 730 repertoires of the first cohort. The study aimed to test whether signatures of past pathogen exposure could be identified by cataloging public T cell receptors. High-throughput TCR immunosequencing, statistical association of individual TCRs with disease status, and machine learning were combined to predict cytomegalovirus infection status. In addition to the first cohort of 500 to 850 subjects, a separate validation cohort of around 110 different subjects was used. What the study reported, not specific to this receptor: Most TCR sequences were seen in very few donors, while some public TCRs were found in many individuals. In the study, around 150 TCR beta chains were listed as associated with cytomegalovirus. Subsequent analysis determined that TCRs grouped into clusters in the first cohort also showed a tendency toward co-occurrence across the roughly 120 validation repertoires, and 85% to 95% of cluster scores exceeded 0. In both the original and validation cohorts, the classifier was reported to diagnose cytomegalovirus status with high specificity and sensitivity. A later analysis had no HLA typing for the validation cohort, so co-occurrence there was scored across all 130 or so repertoires. In vitro tests confirmed that a few of the cytomegalovirus-associated TCR beta chains recognize cytomegalovirus antigens. According to the authors, the approach could potentially be generalized to other disease states and immunological phenotypes.

Separate from the roughly 650-subject first cohort, the validation cohort of roughly 110 subjects was the group to which the donors belonged. Library method: the immunoSEQ multiplex PCR assay. The study's processing was this. A statistical classification framework was built to diagnose cytomegalovirus status from the catalog of TCR beta chain sequences. The clones in this table, taken by TCRdb from immuneACCESS, are in-frame only. Not every clone is retained; where verified, under half of the shortfall comes from an unresolved V gene, and the cause of the rest is unknown. V, J and clone size are those of that table, while D and trimming were read from the DNA. The sample table records 50,000 to 65,000 clones; roughly 90% of these occur just once. In total, the top ten clones hold about 8.1% of the sample. Deletion took 3 bases off V and 1 base off J, with a span of 10 bases between the germline ends. Its CDR3 holds 15 amino acids, cysteine through phenylalanine. The sequence is cut down to CDR3 DNA, 45 bases in frame from base 1. CDR1 and CDR2 (MNHEY, SMNVEV) derive from the germline V gene (reference sequence).

Comment on this clone: What antigen it recognizes has not been identified. Within one base of it there is no much larger clone, and no base qualities were kept.

Recombination connected TRBV27 to TRBJ1-5; the D gene cannot be resolved reliably. The sequenced sample consisted of PBMCs. The receptor was isolated from a woman aged 18-29 years in good health and CMV-seropositive. The CDR3 sequence is CASSFRRESNQPQHF. The nucleotide sequence is given as TGTGCCAGCAGTTTCAGGCGGGAGAGCAATCAGCCCCAGCATTTT.